This entry is about one T cell receptor beta chain. The data were taken from a study of blood T cell repertoires in COVID-19. Study at large: The analysed material was cDNA or gDNA that came from T cells, B-cell-depleted T cells, or PBMCs.

TCRdb keeps only in-frame clones here, not all; method: immunoSEQ multiplex PCR. The table has nearly 350,000 clones, about 89% seen once. CDR1 is LNHDA and CDR2 is SQIVND in the germline V gene (reference sequence). This CDR3 region has 15 residues. V dropped 5 bases and J dropped 0 bases, with 13 bases sitting between them. Seattle enrolled patients during active infection and tracked them longitudinally. The receptor comes from a woman aged 45-60 years with COVID-19, enrolled during active disease. This chain links TRBV19 with TRBJ1-1; D is undetermined. Sequenced: peripheral blood. The CDR3 DNA is TGTGCCAGTAGTGCCCGGGGTACAGTGAACACTGAAGCTTTCTTT. Its protein is CASSARGTVNTEAFF.